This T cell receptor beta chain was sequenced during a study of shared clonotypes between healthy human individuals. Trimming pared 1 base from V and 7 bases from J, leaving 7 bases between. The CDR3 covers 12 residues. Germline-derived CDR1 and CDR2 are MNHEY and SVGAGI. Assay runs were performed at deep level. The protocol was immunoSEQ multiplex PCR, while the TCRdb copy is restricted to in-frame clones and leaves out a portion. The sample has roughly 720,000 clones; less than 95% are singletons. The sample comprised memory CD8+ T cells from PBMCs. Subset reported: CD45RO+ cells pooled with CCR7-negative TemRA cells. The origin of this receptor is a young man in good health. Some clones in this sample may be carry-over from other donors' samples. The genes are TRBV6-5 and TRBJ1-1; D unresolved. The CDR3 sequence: CASSYYSLEAFF. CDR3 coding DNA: TGTGCCAGCAGTTACTACAGCCTTGAAGCTTTCTTT.